This TCR beta chain originates from a study of cytomegalovirus exposure and HLA in healthy donors (dated by TCRdb to the late 2010s). Regarding the research as a whole: According to an earlier analysis of a few hundred of the donors, some 170 million T cells yielded roughly 100 million unique TCR beta sequences and 276 Gb of sequence data. Among almost 400 genotyped donors of the cohort, an average of about 240,000 unique TCR beta nucleotide sequences were sequenced per donor, 15% to 20% of them non-productive. The study profiled the T cell repertoires of 500 to 800 subjects by immunosequencing and related them to cytomegalovirus serostatus. An early release covering 550 to 650 HLA-typed donors comprised about 300 gigabases of sequencing data and around 80 million unique TCR sequences. The study was designed to test whether signatures of past pathogen exposure could be identified by cataloging public T cell receptors. To study patterns of TCR occurrence, a later analysis re-analyzed previously published TCR beta repertoires from 700 or so donors and added high-resolution HLA genotyping. The study combined high-throughput TCR immunosequencing, statistical association of individual TCRs with disease status, and machine learning to predict cytomegalovirus infection status. Along with the approximately 700-subject first cohort, a separate validation cohort of over 90 different subjects was used. Every repertoire in the discovery cohort had been generated on one and the same sequencing platform. In an earlier analysis of 550 to 700 of the donors, high-throughput TCR beta sequencing was used to judge whether each TCR beta V gene segment behaved as functional or pseudogenic. HLA typing included class I and class II loci at four-digit resolution. Among the roughly 390 genotyped donors, around 79% belonged to the genetic ancestry cluster associated with self-reported Caucasian donors. The later analysis used no new phenotypic data to find candidate immune exposures, relying instead on TCR beta sequences and their occurrence across donors. Donor age, sex, ethnicity and CMV serostatus were compiled alongside the repertoire data. Typing coverage varied by locus: about 620-630 donors for A, B, C, DRB1 and DQB1; 500 to 550 for DQA1; 600 to 610 for DPA1; roughly 450 for DPB1. Roughly five DR-DQ haplotypes were handled as single units for association and clustering, since linkage in the cohort was strong. Genome-wide SNP genotypes for about 65% of the roughly 700 donors were used in a later genetic analysis, which treated that subset as a discovery cohort.

This clone occurred a few times. It has no known antigen specificity. The record has no base qualities; no much larger clone is one base away. The cohort consisted of hundreds of healthy bone marrow donors. Cohort members were all nominally healthy when sampled, although unrecorded immune exposures were likely present. The donor tested CMV seropositive and was one of the 289 seropositive cohort members. Each donor provided a peripheral blood sample, and peripheral blood mononuclear cells were used for TCR beta sequencing. The Qiagen DNeasy Blood Extraction Kit was used to extract genomic DNA from the blood cell samples. General study outcomes and caveats: The 87-base-pair reads could not distinguish some IMGT-functional V segments, including TRBV6-2 and TRBV6-3, so those segments were excluded. The earlier analysis of approximately 590 of the donors excluded fewer than 20 rarely observed V segments, including chromosome 9 orphons, because counts were too low. According to a later analysis, parvovirus B19, influenza, CMV and Epstein-Barr virus appeared linked to several top co-occurrence clusters. In a later analysis, the rate of TCR association differed among HLA loci, with DRB1 alleles having the most associated TCRs and HLA-C alleles having the fewest. A later genetic analysis associated a missense DCLRE1C variant with V-gene and J-gene trimming of TCR beta chains, and an independent cohort replicated the association. Correlated functional status among segregating V segments might be attributable to linkage disequilibrium, but an unknown experimental factor could not be ruled out. An earlier analysis of approximately 570 of the donors showed that most TCR beta V segments appeared in productive rearrangements either about 87% or about 30% of the time, which broadly matched IMGT annotations. In the study, 164 TCR beta chains were listed as associated with cytomegalovirus. A later analysis associated about 17,000 TCR beta sequences with specific HLA alleles at a false discovery rate of 0.05. The authors suggested that the approach could potentially be extended to other disease states and immunological phenotypes. The cohort was sequenced for TCR beta chains only, and without alpha or paired-chain data the features that could be detected were limited. In a later genetic analysis, fewer N-insertions in productive TCRs were reported among donors in an Asian-associated ancestry cluster than the roughly 700-donor mean. In a later analysis, HLA-associated TCR beta chains showed more clonal expansion and lower generation probabilities than non-associated chains that were equally common. Sequencing depth was assumed to be roughly uniform across donors in the presence/absence analyses, though that assumption may not hold. A further reported finding was that TCR beta sequences accurately predicted the HLA-A and HLA-B alleles for most subjects in the first cohort. Most TCR sequences were seen in very few donors, while some public TCRs were found in many individuals. A few of the identified cytomegalovirus-associated TCR beta chains were confirmed in vitro to be specific for cytomegalovirus antigens. Strong co-occurrence of HLA alleles, especially DR and DQ, made assigning TCR associations to individual alleles difficult. Because HLA typing was unavailable for some donors at each locus, only the typed subset was used in association tests. The classifier was reported to diagnose cytomegalovirus status with high specificity and sensitivity in both the original cohort and the validation cohort. A later analysis found that most CMV-associated TCR beta chains appeared HLA-restricted, with HLA associations seemingly driven largely by CMV exposure. A group of highly shared sequence variants was considered likely to be a technical artifact of the sequencing pipeline. Immune exposure information for the cohort was limited to CMV serostatus.

V loses 5 bases at its end and J loses 6 bases; junction bases beyond the gene matches: 8. Sequences MNHNS (CDR1) and SASEGT (CDR2) are obtained from the germline V gene. Including the terminal cysteine and phenylalanine, the CDR3 comprises 15 residues. CDR3 DNA only is kept here, 45 bases in frame from base 1. Receptor libraries were prepared by the immunoSEQ multiplex PCR assay. A mixture of 60 forward primers for TCR Vbeta segments and 13 reverse primers for TCR Jbeta segments was used in the multiplex PCR. The CDR3 region of rearranged TCR beta genes was amplified from genomic DNA by a multiplex PCR assay. On the Illumina HiSeq System, the amplified TCR beta libraries were sequenced as 87-base-pair reads. As for the original processing: Across the 700 or so repertoires, a later analysis counted tens of millions of unique TCR beta chains, roughly 11 million of which were shared by at least two donors. Raw reads were error-corrected and collapsed into unique sequences with a nearest-neighbor algorithm that merged closely related sequences to remove PCR and sequencing errors. CDR3 sequences were aligned to IMGT reference sequences to assign V, D and J gene segments. For a sequence to be retained, at least a six-nucleotide match to both a V gene segment and a J gene segment was required. Rearrangements were called productive when the CDR3 lacked stop codons and stayed in frame with V and J; all others were non-productive. CDR3 was defined according to IMGT convention as the region running from the second conserved V-encoded cysteine to the conserved J-encoded phenylalanine. The earlier analysis of some 550 of the donors excluded any sequence lacking an unambiguous match to a single V gene segment. An earlier analysis of 550 to 650 of the donors classified V segments as functional when productive rearrangements were above 56.7% and as segregating when the standard deviation between donors was above 5%. A statistical classification framework was developed to diagnose cytomegalovirus status using the catalog of TCR beta chain sequences. V and J gene assignment, in a later analysis, came from comparing TCR nucleotide sequences with IMGT/GENE-DB human TR gene sequences. Using the TCRdist pipeline, a later analysis assigned CDR3 sequences along with most-parsimonious VDJ recombination scenarios. A later analysis defined each TCR beta chain by its CDR3 amino acid sequence plus V-gene family, and excluded reads lacking a unique V-gene family. A later analysis removed 600 or so highly shared, low-generation-probability nucleotide sequences to deal with suspected cross-contamination and a sequencing artifact. For each public chain, a later analysis derived a clonal expansion index from normalized ranks of inferred template counts within each repertoire. In a later analysis, generation probabilities were computed using a VDJ recombination model fitted to out-of-frame rearrangements, and the results were checked against IGoR. A later analysis scored TCR-TCR, TCR-HLA and TCR-CMV co-occurrence with hypergeometric tests, applying a repertoire-size bias correction to TCR pairs. False discovery rates were estimated in a later analysis by permuting HLA or CMV assignments 20 times. A later analysis grouped co-occurring TCRs with DBSCAN, adding TCRdist sequence similarity when clustering within HLA-allele-positive subsets. Repertoires with fewer than 30,000 or more than 120,000 public chains, plus five repertoires with anomalous nucleotide sharing, were excluded from co-occurrence clustering. TCRdb provides this immuneACCESS table in a form limited to in-frame rearrangements. Some clones are lacking; in checked studies, under half of them reflect an unresolved V gene, and why the rest are absent is not known. V and J calls plus clone size are reproduced from that table; the DNA served to infer D and trimming. Here the sample has tens of thousands of clones; under 80% occur a single time. The ten largest clones represent about 5.5% of the sample.

The sample comprised PBMCs. Rearrangement joined TRBV6-1 to TRBJ2-1; 9 bases in between match TRBD2. The TCR originated in a male donor in good health and CMV-seropositive. This receptor has the CDR3 CASSSLAGALNEQFF. The sequence in DNA is TGTGCCAGCAGTTCGTTAGCGGGGGCTCTCAATGAGCAGTTCTTC.